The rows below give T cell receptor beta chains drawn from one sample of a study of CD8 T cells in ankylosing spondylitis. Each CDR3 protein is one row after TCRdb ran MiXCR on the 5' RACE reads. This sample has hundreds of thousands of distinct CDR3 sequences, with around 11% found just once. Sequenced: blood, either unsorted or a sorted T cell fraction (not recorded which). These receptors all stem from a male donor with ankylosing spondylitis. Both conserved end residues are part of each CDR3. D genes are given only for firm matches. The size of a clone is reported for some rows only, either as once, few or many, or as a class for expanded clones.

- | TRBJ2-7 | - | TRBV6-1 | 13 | CASSEGSSYEQYF | TGTGCCAGCAGTGAAGGCAGCTCCTACGAGCAGTACTTC
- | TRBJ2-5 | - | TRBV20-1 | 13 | CSAGTFGRETQYF | TGCAGTGCTGGGACTTTTGGGAGGGAGACCCAGTACTTC
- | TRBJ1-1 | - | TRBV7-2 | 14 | CASSLGGLDTEAFF | TGTGCCAGCAGCTTGGGGGGCTTGGACACTGAAGCTTTCTTT
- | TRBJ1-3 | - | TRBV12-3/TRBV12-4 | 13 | CASSPVGGNTIYF | TGTGCCAGCAGTCCGGTCGGGGGAAACACCATATATTTT
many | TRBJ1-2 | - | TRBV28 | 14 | CASSLAVRDYGYTF | TGTGCCAGCAGTTTAGCTGTACGGGACTATGGCTACACCTTC
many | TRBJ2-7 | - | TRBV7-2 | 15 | CASSLSPTVSYEQYF | TGTGCCAGCAGCTTATCTCCGACCGTCTCCTACGAGCAGTACTTC
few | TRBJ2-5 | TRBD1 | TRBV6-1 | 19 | CASSEYRGTGTGYPETQYF | TGTGCCAGCAGTGAATATAGGGGGACCGGGACAGGATACCCGGAGACCCAGTACTTC
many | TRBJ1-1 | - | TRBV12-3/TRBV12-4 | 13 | CASSLNLNTEAFF | TGTGCCAGCAGCTTAAACCTGAACACTGAAGCTTTCTTT
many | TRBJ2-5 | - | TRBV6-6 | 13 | CASSRDHQETQYF | TGTGCCAGCAGCAGGGACCATCAAGAGACCCAGTACTTC
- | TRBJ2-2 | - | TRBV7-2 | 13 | CASSLRQPGELFF | TGTGCCAGCAGCTTAAGGCAGCCCGGGGAGCTGTTTTTT
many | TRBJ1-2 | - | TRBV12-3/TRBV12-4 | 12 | CASAPGYYGYTF | TGTGCCAGCGCCCCAGGGTACTATGGCTACACCTTC
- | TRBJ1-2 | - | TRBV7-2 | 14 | CASSLVSRLGGYTF | TGTGCCAGCAGCTTAGTCTCTCGGCTTGGTGGCTACACCTTC
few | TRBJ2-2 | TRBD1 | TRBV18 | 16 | CASSPLGTGTGGELFF | TGTGCCAGCTCACCATTGGGGACAGGGACCGGCGGGGAGCTGTTTTTT
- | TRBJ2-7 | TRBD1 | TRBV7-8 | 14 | CASSPQSDRGEQYF | TGTGCCAGCAGCCCCCAGTCGGACAGGGGCGAGCAGTACTTC
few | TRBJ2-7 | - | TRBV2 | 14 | CASSTDRSSYEQYF | TGTGCCAGCAGTACCGATAGGAGCTCCTACGAGCAGTACTTC
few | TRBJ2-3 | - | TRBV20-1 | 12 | CSALGVADTQYF | TGCAGTGCTTTGGGGGTTGCAGATACGCAGTATTTT